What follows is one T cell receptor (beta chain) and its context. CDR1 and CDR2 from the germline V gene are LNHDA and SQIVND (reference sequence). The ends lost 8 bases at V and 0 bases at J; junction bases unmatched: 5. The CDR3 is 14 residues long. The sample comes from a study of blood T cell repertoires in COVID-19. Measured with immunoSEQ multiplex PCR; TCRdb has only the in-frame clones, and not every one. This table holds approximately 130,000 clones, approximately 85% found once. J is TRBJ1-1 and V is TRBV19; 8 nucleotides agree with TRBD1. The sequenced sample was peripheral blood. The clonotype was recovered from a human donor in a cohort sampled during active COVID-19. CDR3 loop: CASQGQAMNTEAFF. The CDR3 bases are TGTGCCAGTCAGGGACAGGCAATGAACACTGAAGCTTTCTTT.